This entry lists 20 T cell receptor beta chains sequenced from one sample in a study of blood T cell repertoires in COVID-19. Sequenced by immunoSEQ multiplex PCR; TCRdb stores in-frame clones only, minus some. The table records 30,000 to 45,000 clones, about 77% of them present only once. Material for sequencing was peripheral blood. The receptors were sampled from a man aged 55 to 70 with acute or convalescent COVID-19.

The V and J genes are TRBV28 and TRBJ1-5; D ambiguous. The CDR3 length is 17 residues. V lost 7 bases to trimming and J lost 1 base, with 20 bases between them. The germline V gene encodes CDR1 MDHEN and CDR2 SYDVKM. Here the CDR3 DNA reads TGTGCCAGCAATTCTCTTGGGAGACGGAGCAGCAATCAGCCCCAGCATTTT. This encodes CASNSLGRRSSNQPQHF.

A single count supports this clone. This chain connects TRBV30 to TRBJ2-5; tentatively, D is TRBD2 (5 bases). CDR1 and CDR2 from the germline V gene are GTSNPN and SVGIG (reference sequence). The CDR3 contains 12 residues. Trimming pared 7 bases from V and 2 bases from J, leaving 11 bases between. CDR3 loop: CALDEGQETQYF. The DNA of the CDR3 is TGTGCCTTGGACGAGGGTCAAGAGACCCAGTACTTC.

The genes are TRBV7-2 and TRBJ2-7; D is perhaps TRBD1 (5 bases). V gave up 3 bases and J gave up 6 bases, with 12 bases separating them. Per the germline V gene, CDR1 is SGHTA and CDR2 is FQGNSA. This CDR3 has 13 residues. CDR3 DNA: TGTGCCAGCAGCTTTGGGCAGGGTGGCGAGCAGTACTTC. Protein: CASSFGQGGEQYF. Complete variable domain (other parts from reference TRBV7-2 and TRBJ2-7): GAGVSQSPSNKVTEKGKDVELRCDPISGHTALYWYRQSLGQGLEFLIYFQGNSAPDKSGLPSDRFSAERTGGSVSTLTIQRTQQEDSAVYLCASSFGQGGEQYFGPGTRLTVT.

The chain has TRBV11-3 and TRBJ2-3; D gene uncertain. The CDR3 consists of 14 residues. V was trimmed by 2 bases and J by 1 base, leaving 7 bases between them. Germline loops: CDR1 SGHNT, CDR2 YENEEA. The DNA for the CDR3 is TGTGCCAGCAGCTTAAGCACAGGCACAGATACGCAGTATTTT. It encodes CASSLSTGTDTQYF. Complete variable domain (other parts from reference TRBV11-3 and TRBJ2-3): EAGVVQSPRYKIIEKKQPVAFWCNPISGHNTLYWYLQNLGQGPELLIRYENEEAVDDSQLPKDRFSAERLKGVDSTLKIQPAELGDSAVYLCASSLSTGTDTQYFGPGTRLTVL.

For the CDR3, the DNA is TGCGCCAGCAGCCAAGGAGGATTCGACGGCGAAAAACTGTTTTTT. Protein sequence: CASSQGGFDGEKLFF. The chain is built from TRBV4-3 and TRBJ1-4, with D hard to call. The V gene lost 1 base and the J gene lost 8 bases, with 14 bases spanning the gap. There are 15 residues in the CDR3. In germline, CDR1 is LGHNA, CDR2 YSLEER.

The chain has TRBV5-4 and TRBJ2-1, with TRBD2 matching 9 bases. The ends lost 2 bases at V and 7 bases at J; junction bases unmatched: 7. This CDR3 is 15 amino acids long. From germline, CDR1 is SGHNT and CDR2 YYREEE (reference sequence). In DNA form, the CDR3 reads TGTGCCAGCAGCTTCTTGGGTAGCGGGAGAAATGAGCAGTTCTTC. It yields the protein CASSFLGSGRNEQFF.

This clone has only one observation. V gene TRBV3-1 (or the pseudogene TRBV3-2) combines with J gene TRBJ2-1; 10 positions agree with TRBD2. Germline V gene lookup returns CDR1 LGHDT and CDR2 YNNKEL (reference sequence). V shed 4 bases and J 5 bases; nucleotides not matched to a gene: 11. The length of the CDR3 is 17 residues. The CDR3 sequence: CASSLTLLAGSNNEQFF. Written as DNA, the CDR3 is TGTGCCAGCAGCCTAACCTTACTAGCGGGGTCGAACAATGAGCAGTTCTTC.

The J gene is TRBJ1-6, the V gene TRBV7-2; tentatively, D is TRBD1 (6 bases). The V end lost 6 bases, the J end lost 6 bases, and 12 bases lay between the germline ends. The germline V gene has CDR1 SGHTA and CDR2 FQGNSA. The CDR3 has 14 residues. CDR3 DNA sequence: TGTGCCAGCAGTTCTCGAGGGGGTAATTCACCCCTCCACTTT. Residues: CASSSRGGNSPLHF.

This chain connects TRBV3-1 (or the pseudogene TRBV3-2) to TRBJ2-2, with D possibly being TRBD2 (6 bases). Looked up from germline, CDR1 is LGHDT and CDR2 is YNNKEL (reference sequence). With 0 bases removed from V and 8 bases from J, the gap between germline ends came to 13 bases. The CDR3 totals 15 residues. The chain's CDR3 is CASSQERGGLGELFF. DNA for the CDR3: TGTGCCAGCAGCCAAGAGCGGGGAGGCTTGGGGGAGCTGTTTTTT.

J is TRBJ2-7 and V is TRBV11-3; 15 bases line up with TRBD2. Germline-derived CDR1 and CDR2 are SGHNT and YENEEA. Trimming removed 5 bases from V and 12 bases from J; junction bases left unmatched: 5. The CDR3 is made up of 13 amino acids. In nucleotides, the CDR3 is TGTGCCAGCAGCCAGGGACTAGCGGGAGGCCGGTACTTC. This encodes CASSQGLAGGRYF.

This sequence joins TRBV27 and TRBJ2-3; 9 nucleotides agree with TRBD2. V lost 2 bases, J lost 0 bases, and 3 bases stayed unmatched. From germline, CDR1 is MNHEY and CDR2 SMNVEV (reference sequence). This CDR3 contains 16 residues. The CDR3 loop reads CASSLRTSGSTDTQYF. For the CDR3, the DNA is TGTGCCAGCAGTTTAAGAACTAGCGGGAGCACAGATACGCAGTATTTT.

The V gene is TRBV2, the J gene TRBJ2-5; the D is unclear. The germline V gene has CDR1 SNHLY and CDR2 FYNNEI. CDR3 length: 14 amino acids. Trimming left V 1 base short and J 0 bases short, with 6 bases between. DNA for the CDR3: TGTGCCAGCAGTGAAGGTCGGTACCAAGAGACCCAGTACTTC. Translation gives CASSEGRYQETQYF.

This clone appeared once. The CDR3, as DNA: TGTGCCAGCAGCGGAACCCGACAGGGGGGTGCGGATGAGCAGTTCTTC. Amino acid sequence: CASSGTRQGGADEQFF. The chain employs TRBV5-4 and TRBJ2-1; 9 bases line up with TRBD1. The CDR3 is 16 amino acids. V lost 4 bases, J lost 8 bases, and 13 bases stayed unmatched. The germline CDR1 and CDR2 sequences are SGHNT and YYREEE (reference sequence). The variable domain in full, completed from reference TRBV5-4 and TRBJ2-1, reads ETGVTQSPTHLIKTRGQQVTLRCSSQSGHNTVSWYQQALGQGPQFIFQYYREEENGRGNFPPRFSGLQFPNYSSELNVNALELDDSALYLCASSGTRQGGADEQFFGPGTRLTVL.

This clone was seen only once. The chain recombines TRBV19 with TRBJ2-1, with D maybe TRBD1 (6 bases). CDR3 length: 14 residues. Germline V CDR1 and CDR2: LNHDA, SQIVND (reference sequence). V was cut by 5 bases and J by 8 bases, with 16 bases left in between. The CDR3 bases are TGTGCCAGTAGTGCTTTACAGGGATACGATGAGCAGTTCTTC. This gives the protein CASSALQGYDEQFF.

The V and J genes are TRBV6-5 and TRBJ1-3; no reliable D call. This CDR3 has 15 amino acids. The germline CDR1 and CDR2 sequences are MNHEY and SVGAGI. The V end lost 0 bases, the J end lost 0 bases, and 6 bases lay between the germline ends. CDR3 amino acids: CASSYSISSGNTIYF. The CDR3 DNA is TGTGCCAGCAGTTACTCGATTAGCTCTGGAAACACCATATATTTT.

This chain joins TRBV7-2 and TRBJ2-5; tentatively, D is TRBD2 (6 bases). Germline V gene sequence: CDR1 SGHTA, CDR2 FQGNSA. Trimming shortened V by 1 base and J by 4 bases, and 19 bases separated the two germline ends. This CDR3 region has 17 residues. The CDR3 DNA sequence: TGTGCCAGCAGCTTAGAGCGTGGCCCAGGGCGGGGAGAGACCCAGTACTTC. Protein sequence: CASSLERGPGRGETQYF.

This clone was picked up one time. The V call is TRBV6-5, the J call TRBJ2-7; 9 bases fit TRBD1. Germline CDR1 MNHEY, CDR2 SVGAGI. The CDR3 sequence is 15 residues long. The V segment lost 5 bases and the J segment 3 bases; nucleotides outside the gene matches: 8. CDR3 nucleotide sequence: TGTGCCAGCAGTCCGGGGACAGGGTCGGTCTACGAGCAGTACTTC. This translates into CASSPGTGSVYEQYF.

The chain couples TRBV12-3 or TRBV12-4 to TRBJ1-1; D may be TRBD1 (6 bases). V shed 3 bases and J shed 8 bases, with 13 bases lying between them. The CDR3 loop spans 13 amino acids. The CDR3: CASSLGGLWEAFF. For the CDR3, the DNA is TGTGCCAGCAGTTTGGGGGGGCTATGGGAAGCTTTCTTT.

The chain is built from TRBV10-3 and TRBJ2-3, with a possible D match to TRBD1 (6 bases). There are 17 residues in the CDR3. CDR1 is ENHRY, CDR2 SYGVKD, per germline. The V gene lost 4 bases and the J gene lost 0 bases, with 17 bases spanning the gap. This chain's CDR3 is CAISAGRGFSSTDTQYF. The CDR3 DNA reads TGTGCCATCAGTGCGGGCAGGGGATTTTCTAGCACAGATACGCAGTATTTT.

The gene calls are TRBV11-2 and TRBJ2-7, with 8 nucleotides matching TRBD1. CDR1 is SGHAT, CDR2 FQNNGV, per germline. V shed 1 base, J shed 3 bases, and the junction held 5 bases outside the gene matches. CDR3 size: 15 residues. The CDR3 is CASSLVGTGNYEQYF. The CDR3 nucleotides are TGTGCCAGCAGCTTAGTGGGGACAGGAAACTACGAGCAGTACTTC.